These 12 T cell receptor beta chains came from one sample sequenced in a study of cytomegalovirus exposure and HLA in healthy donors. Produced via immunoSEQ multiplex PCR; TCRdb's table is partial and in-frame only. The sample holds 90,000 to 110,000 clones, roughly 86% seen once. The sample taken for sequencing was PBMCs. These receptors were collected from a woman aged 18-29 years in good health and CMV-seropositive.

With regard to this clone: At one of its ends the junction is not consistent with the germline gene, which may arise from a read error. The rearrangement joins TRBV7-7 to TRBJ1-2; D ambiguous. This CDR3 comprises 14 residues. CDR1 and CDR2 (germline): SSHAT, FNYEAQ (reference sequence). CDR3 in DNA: TGTGCTAGCAGCCGCTGTCGGAGGGTATATGGCTACACCTTC. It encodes CASSRCRRVYGYTF.

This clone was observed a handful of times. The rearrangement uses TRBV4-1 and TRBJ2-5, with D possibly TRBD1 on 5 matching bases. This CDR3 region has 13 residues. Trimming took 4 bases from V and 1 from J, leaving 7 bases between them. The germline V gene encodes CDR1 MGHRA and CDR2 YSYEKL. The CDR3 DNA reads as TGCGCCAGCAGCCCAGGGCCCCAAGAGACCCAGTACTTC. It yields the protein CASSPGPQETQYF.

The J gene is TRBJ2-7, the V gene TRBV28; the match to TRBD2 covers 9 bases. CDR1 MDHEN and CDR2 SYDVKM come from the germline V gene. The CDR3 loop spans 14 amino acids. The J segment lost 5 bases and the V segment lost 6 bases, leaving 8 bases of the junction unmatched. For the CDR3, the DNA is TGTGCCAGCAGGGAAGCGGGAGGCCGGGACGAGCAGTACTTC. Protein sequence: CASREAGGRDEQYF.

CDR3 bases: TGCGCCAGCAGCCCCGCGGGACAGGGGAATTCACCCCTCCACTTT. Its protein product is CASSPAGQGNSPLHF. The chain recombines TRBV5-1 with TRBJ1-6; 10 bases line up with TRBD1. The CDR3 has 15 residues. Trimming at V came to 4 bases and at J to 7 bases, leaving 5 bases not matched to a gene. Germline CDR1 reads SGHRS; CDR2 reads YFSETQ. The whole variable domain, filled in from reference TRBV5-1 and TRBJ1-6, reads KAGVTQTPRYLIKTRGQQVTLSCSPISGHRSVSWYQQTPGQGLQFLFEYFSETQRNKGNFPGRFSGRQFSNSRSEMNVSTLELGDSALYLCASSPAGQGNSPLHFGNGTRLTVT.

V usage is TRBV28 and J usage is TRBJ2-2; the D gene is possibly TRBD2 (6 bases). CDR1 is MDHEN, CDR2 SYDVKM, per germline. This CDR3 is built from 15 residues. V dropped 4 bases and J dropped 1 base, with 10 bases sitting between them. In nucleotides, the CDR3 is TGTGCCAGCAGTTCGGGACTTGTGAACACCGGGGAGCTGTTTTTT. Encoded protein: CASSSGLVNTGELFF. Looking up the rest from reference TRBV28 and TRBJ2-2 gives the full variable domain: DVKVTQSSRYLVKRTGEKVFLECVQDMDHENMFWYRQDPGLGLRLIYFSYDVKMKEKGDIPEGYSVSREKKERFSLILESASTNQTSMYLCASSSGLVNTGELFFGEGSRLTVL.

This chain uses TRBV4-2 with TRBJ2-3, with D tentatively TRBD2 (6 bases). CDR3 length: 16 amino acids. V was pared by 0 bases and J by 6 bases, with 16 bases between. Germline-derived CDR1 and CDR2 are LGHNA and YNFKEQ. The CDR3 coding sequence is TGTGCCAGCAGCCAAGAACTCGGAGCGGGCAGGGATACGCAGTATTTT. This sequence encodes CASSQELGAGRDTQYF.

CDR3 bases: TGCGCCAGCAGTGCACAGGGTCACAATGAGCAGTTCTTC. It yields the protein CASSAQGHNEQFF. This chain connects TRBV10-2 to TRBJ2-1; D may be TRBD1 (6 bases). Trimming left V 4 bases short and J 5 bases short, with 9 bases between. This CDR3 region has 13 residues. Germline V CDR1 and CDR2: WSHSY, SAAADI.

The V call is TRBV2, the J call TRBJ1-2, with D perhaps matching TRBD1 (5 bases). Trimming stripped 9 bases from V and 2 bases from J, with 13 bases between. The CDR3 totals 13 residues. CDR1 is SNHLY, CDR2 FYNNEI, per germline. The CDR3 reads CASFLGGNYGYTF. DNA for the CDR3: TGTGCCAGTTTCCTTGGGGGGAACTATGGCTACACCTTC.

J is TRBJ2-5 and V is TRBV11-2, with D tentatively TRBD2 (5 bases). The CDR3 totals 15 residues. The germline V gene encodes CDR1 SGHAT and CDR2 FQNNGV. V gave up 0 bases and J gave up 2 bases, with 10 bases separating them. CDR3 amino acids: CASSLERGWQETQYF. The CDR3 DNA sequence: TGTGCCAGCAGCTTAGAACGGGGTTGGCAAGAGACCCAGTACTTC.

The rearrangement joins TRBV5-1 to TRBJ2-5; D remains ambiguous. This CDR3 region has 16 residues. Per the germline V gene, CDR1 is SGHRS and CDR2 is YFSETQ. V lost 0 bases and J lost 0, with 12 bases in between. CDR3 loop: CASSLGTARYQETQYF. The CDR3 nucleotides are TGCGCCAGCAGCTTGGGCACAGCCAGGTACCAAGAGACCCAGTACTTC.

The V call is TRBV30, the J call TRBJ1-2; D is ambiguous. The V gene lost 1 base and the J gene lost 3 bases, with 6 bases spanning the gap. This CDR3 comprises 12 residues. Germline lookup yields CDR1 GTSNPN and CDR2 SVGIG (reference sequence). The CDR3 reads CAWSGVYYGYTF. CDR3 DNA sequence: TGTGCCTGGAGTGGAGTTTACTATGGCTACACCTTC. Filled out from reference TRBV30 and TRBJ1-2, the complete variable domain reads SQTIHQWPATLVQPVGSPLSLECTVEGTSNPNLYWYRQAAGRGLQLLFYSVGIGQISSEVPQNLSASRPQDRQFILSSKKLLLSDSGFYLCAWSGVYYGYTFGSGTRLTVV.

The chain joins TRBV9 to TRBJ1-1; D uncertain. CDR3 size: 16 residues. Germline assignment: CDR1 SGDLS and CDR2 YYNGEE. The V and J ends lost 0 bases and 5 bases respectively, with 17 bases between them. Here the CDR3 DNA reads TGTGCCAGCAGCGTAGATTCTATAGCCTCGGGTACTGAAGCTTTCTTT. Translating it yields CASSVDSIASGTEAFF. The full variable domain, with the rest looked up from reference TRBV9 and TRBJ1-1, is DSGVTQTPKHLITATGQRVTLRCSPRSGDLSVYWYQQSLDQGLQFLIQYYNGEERAKGNILERFSAQQFPDLHSELNLSSLELGDSALYFCASSVDSIASGTEAFFGQGTRLTVV.